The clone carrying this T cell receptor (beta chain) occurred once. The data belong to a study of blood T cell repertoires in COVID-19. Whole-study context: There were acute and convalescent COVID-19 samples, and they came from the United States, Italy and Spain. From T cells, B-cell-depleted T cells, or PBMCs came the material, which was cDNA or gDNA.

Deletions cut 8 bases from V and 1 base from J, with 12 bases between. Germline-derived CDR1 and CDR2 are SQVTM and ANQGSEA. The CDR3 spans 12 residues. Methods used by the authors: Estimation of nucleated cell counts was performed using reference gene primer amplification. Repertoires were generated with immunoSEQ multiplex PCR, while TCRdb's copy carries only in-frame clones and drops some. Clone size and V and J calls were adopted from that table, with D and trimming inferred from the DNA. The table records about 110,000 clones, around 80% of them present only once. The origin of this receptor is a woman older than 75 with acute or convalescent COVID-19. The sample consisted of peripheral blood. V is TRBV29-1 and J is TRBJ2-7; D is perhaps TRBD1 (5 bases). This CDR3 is CSPARASYEQYF. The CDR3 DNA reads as TGCAGCCCCGCCAGGGCGTCCTACGAGCAGTACTTC.